Listed here are 20 T cell receptor beta chains from one sample, sequenced in a study of CD8 T cells in Susac syndrome (dated by TCRdb to about 2019). Library generation was performed with the immunoSEQ multiplex PCR assay. RNA was extracted with the RNeasy kit and roughly 0.5 to 1 ug was reverse transcribed using random hexamers. Through fastp at Q25 and MiXCR, TCRdb rebuilt clones from the public reads, retaining in-frame beta chains. Each record represents a unique CDR3 protein, reported with the most common genes and DNA among its rows. The sample table contains 150,000 or so distinct CDR3 sequences; only one count was recorded for approximately 95% of them. Of the sample, 0.15% to 0.2% is held by the ten largest clones. The sequencing sample was made of CD4+ T cells from PBMCs. The receptors originated from a human donor with Susac syndrome.

V gene TRBV28 combines with J gene TRBJ1-6; D is unresolved. Germline V gene sequence: CDR1 MDHEN, CDR2 SYDVKM. Trimming took 10 bases from V and 3 from J, leaving 16 bases between them. The CDR3 length is 15 residues. The CDR3 nucleotides read TGTGCCACCTCCGGTGCGAAGGGCTATAATTCACCCCTCCACTTT. It is translated as CATSGAKGYNSPLHF.

The rearrangement links TRBV20-1 to TRBJ2-7; no clear D gene. Between the trimmed V and J ends, which lost 7 bases and 3 bases, there was a span of 22 bases. Looked up from germline, CDR1 is DFQATT and CDR2 is SNEGSKA (reference sequence). This CDR3 is 15 amino acids long. The CDR3 sequence: CSVFTPARTYYEQYF. DNA of the CDR3: TGCAGTGTTTTTACCCCGGCGCGGACCTACTACGAGCAGTACTTC.

There are a few counts of this clonotype. The chain has TRBV2 and TRBJ2-1; D not resolved. The CDR3 is made up of 11 amino acids. Germline-derived CDR1 and CDR2 are SNHLY and FYNNEI. Trimming removed 4 bases at V and 4 bases at J, with 2 bases between. Here the CDR3 DNA reads TGTGCCAGCAGTGGTTACAATGAGCAGTTCTTC. This encodes CASSGYNEQFF.

This clonotype appeared a few times. J is TRBJ2-1 and V is TRBV5-1; 10 bases are shared with TRBD2. Trimming at V came to 4 bases and at J to 9 bases, leaving 10 bases not matched to a gene. Germline CDR1 reads SGHRS; CDR2 reads YFSETQ. The CDR3 totals 15 residues. CDR3 amino acids: CASSQALAGVGEQFF. CDR3 coding DNA: TGCGCCAGCAGCCAGGCCCTAGCGGGGGTGGGTGAGCAGTTCTTC.

The V call is TRBV5-4, the J call TRBJ2-5; D is ambiguous. The V gene lost 1 base and the J gene lost 0 bases, with 10 bases spanning the gap. This CDR3 is 15 amino acids long. The germline gives CDR1 SGHNT, CDR2 YYREEE (reference sequence). CDR3: CASSLKGRNQETQYF. Here the CDR3 DNA reads TGTGCCAGCAGCTTGAAGGGTAGGAACCAAGAGACCCAGTACTTC.

The chain couples TRBV12-3 or TRBV12-4 to TRBJ2-2; no clear D gene. This CDR3 spans 12 amino acids. Deletions cut 6 bases from V and 5 bases from J, with 7 bases between. The CDR3 DNA sequence: TGTGCCAGCAGCCTCGCAACCGGGGAGCTGTTTTTT. Its translation: CASSLATGELFF.

This clonotype was detected once. V gene TRBV13 combines with J gene TRBJ2-3, with TRBD2 identical over 10 bases. J lost 4 bases, V lost 4 bases, and 8 bases had no gene match. The CDR3 totals 16 residues. Germline V lookup: CDR1 PRHDT, CDR2 FYEKMQ (reference sequence). This CDR3 is CASSSASSGGSDTQYF. The CDR3 nucleotides read TGTGCCAGCAGCTCGGCCTCTAGCGGGGGATCAGATACGCAGTATTTT.

V is TRBV25-1 and J is TRBJ2-6; unclear D gene. This CDR3 region has 14 residues. Germline V gene data show CDR1 as MGHDK and CDR2 as SYGVNS. Trimming removed 4 bases at V and 2 bases at J, with 6 bases between. The CDR3 is CASSGATGANVLTF. CDR3 DNA sequence: TGTGCCAGCAGTGGAGCAACTGGGGCCAACGTCCTGACTTTC.

The chain joins TRBV3-1 to TRBJ1-2; 11 bases fit TRBD1. V was clipped by 6 bases and J by 3 bases; unmatched bases: 3. CDR3 length equals 14 residues. Germline values: CDR1 LGHDT, CDR2 YNNKEL (reference sequence). This CDR3 is CASRDRGLDYGYTF. The CDR3 DNA reads as TGTGCCAGCAGGGACAGGGGGCTTGACTATGGCTACACCTTC.

The chain joins TRBV6-5 to TRBJ1-2; 11 bases agree with TRBD1. V dropped 4 bases and J dropped 3; count of bases not matched to a gene: 4. The CDR3 totals 15 residues. Germline V gene sequence: CDR1 MNHEY, CDR2 SVGAGI. Written as DNA, the CDR3 is TGTGCCAGCAGTTCGCCGGGACAGGGGGACTATGGCTACACCTTC. It codes for CASSSPGQGDYGYTF.

The genes are TRBV5-6 and TRBJ1-1, with D maybe TRBD1 (6 bases). Trimming took off 5 bases at V and 1 base at J, with 12 bases between the two ends. The germline CDR1 and CDR2 sequences are SGHDT and YYEEEE. CDR3 length equals 14 residues. The CDR3: CASRHGQTNTEAFF. The CDR3 DNA reads TGTGCCAGCAGGCATGGACAGACGAACACTGAAGCTTTCTTT. The full variable domain, completed using reference TRBV5-6 and TRBJ1-1, is DAGVTQSPTHLIKTRGQQVTLRCSPKSGHDTVSWYQQALGQGPQFIFQYYEEEERQRGNFPDRFSGHQFPNYSSELNVNALLLGDSALYLCASRHGQTNTEAFFGQGTRLTVV.

The rearrangement uses TRBV5-1 and TRBJ2-1; D not certain. Germline lookup yields CDR1 SGHRS and CDR2 YFSETQ. Trimming removed 0 bases at V and 3 bases at J, with 7 bases between. The CDR3 length is 14 residues. CDR3 nucleotides: TGCGCCAGCAGCTTGGGTCCGGGCTACAATGAGCAGTTCTTC. Its translation is CASSLGPGYNEQFF.

J is TRBJ1-5 and V is TRBV5-1; 7 positions match TRBD1. V shed 0 bases, J shed 7 bases, and the junction held 7 bases outside the gene matches. The CDR3 spans 15 residues. The germline V gene has CDR1 SGHRS and CDR2 YFSETQ. The CDR3 is CASSLGQGDQQPQHF. CDR3 nucleotides: TGCGCCAGCAGCTTGGGACAGGGTGACCAACAGCCCCAGCATTTT. The entire variable domain, with the rest obtained from reference TRBV5-1 and TRBJ1-5, is as follows: KAGVTQTPRYLIKTRGQQVTLSCSPISGHRSVSWYQQTPGQGLQFLFEYFSETQRNKGNFPGRFSGRQFSNSRSEMNVSTLELGDSALYLCASSLGQGDQQPQHFGDGTRLSIL.

The chain combines TRBV20-1 with TRBJ1-4; D unresolved. The germline V and J ends were trimmed by 0 bases and 4 bases, with 9 bases remaining between them. The CDR3 sequence is 14 residues long. Germline V gene sequence: CDR1 DFQATT, CDR2 SNEGSKA (reference sequence). CDR3 region: CSARDGRNNEKLFF. The DNA for the CDR3 is TGCAGTGCTAGAGATGGACGGAATAATGAAAAACTGTTTTTT.

The V and J genes are TRBV5-1 and TRBJ2-1; D uncertain. V was clipped by 3 bases and J by 5 bases, with 9 bases between them. This CDR3 comprises 13 residues. Germline CDR1 and CDR2: SGHRS and YFSETQ. CDR3 amino acids: CASSYKQNNEQFF. CDR3 bases: TGCGCCAGCAGCTACAAACAGAACAATGAGCAGTTCTTC.

The chain combines TRBV12-3 or TRBV12-4 with TRBJ2-3, with 7 bases identical to TRBD2. There are 14 residues in the CDR3. Trimming at V came to 4 bases and at J to 5 bases, leaving 6 bases not matched to a gene. CDR3 loop: CASSSSGEGDTQYF. For the CDR3, the DNA is TGTGCCAGCAGTTCAAGCGGGGAAGGAGATACGCAGTATTTT.

This chain joins TRBV12-3 or TRBV12-4 and TRBJ2-3; 14 positions match TRBD2. This CDR3 has 16 amino acids. V lost 4 bases, J lost 4 bases, and 4 bases stayed unmatched. CDR3 in DNA: TGTGCCAGCAGTTACCGACTAGCGGGGGGGCCAGATACGCAGTATTTT. Translated, it gives CASSYRLAGGPDTQYF.

The V gene is TRBV14, the J gene TRBJ2-1; D unclear. The V and J ends lost 2 bases and 2 bases respectively, with 13 bases between them. The germline CDR1 and CDR2 sequences are SGHDN and FVKESK. This CDR3 spans 16 amino acids. This CDR3 is CASSQIGQVTYNEQFF. CDR3 sequence (DNA): TGTGCCAGCAGCCAAATTGGGCAGGTCACCTACAATGAGCAGTTCTTC.

The rearrangement links TRBV11-2 to TRBJ2-7, with D unresolved. Germline CDR1 SGHAT, CDR2 FQNNGV. The CDR3 length is 15 residues. The V gene lost 6 bases and the J gene lost 0 bases, with 15 bases spanning the gap. In nucleotides, the CDR3 is TGTGCCAGCAGGCTTGCAGGACCGAGCTCCTACGAGCAGTACTTC. Residues: CASRLAGPSSYEQYF.

The chain is built from TRBV4-3 and TRBJ1-2; the match to TRBD1 covers 7 bases. The trim removed 1 base at V and 7 bases at J, leaving 6 bases unmatched. Germline CDR1 and CDR2: LGHNA and YSLEER. The CDR3 is 14 amino acids. CDR3 amino acids: CASSQGDGTAGYTF. As DNA, the CDR3 is TGCGCCAGCAGCCAAGGTGACGGGACAGCTGGCTACACCTTC.